This T cell receptor (beta chain) came from a study of OX40 agonist ivuxolimab in advanced cancers. Across the study: Ivuxolimab, an agonistic anti-OX40 (CD134) antibody, was given to patients. Study-level findings and limits: At 0.1 to 3.0 mg/kg and by week 6, CD4+ and CD8+ T cells in the blood had expanded clonally. Antigen specificity remained undetermined for the expanded peripheral T cells. Low normalized T-cell clonal expansion also characterized some of the nonresponders.

As to this clone: Its antigen is unidentified.

TCRdb's copy holds only in-frame clones and misses some; the assay was immunoSEQ multiplex PCR. Of about 77,000 clones in the sample, over 70% were seen once. CDR3 length equals 16 residues. V lost 10 bases, J lost 1 base, and 21 bases lay in between. Germline V gene data show CDR1 as MNHNY and CDR2 as SVGAGI (reference sequence). V and J are TRBV6-6 and TRBJ2-3; D tentatively fits TRBD1 or TRBD2 (6 bases each). The sequences come from CD4+ or CD8+ T cells sorted from blood, collected in a trial of the OX40 agonist ivuxolimab. The TCR was taken from an adult with an advanced solid tumor such as melanoma, head and neck, liver or kidney cancer. The CDR3 here is CATKERGAIGTDTQYF. The CDR3 DNA reads TGTGCCACCAAGGAAAGGGGGGCGATTGGCACAGATACGCAGTATTTT.